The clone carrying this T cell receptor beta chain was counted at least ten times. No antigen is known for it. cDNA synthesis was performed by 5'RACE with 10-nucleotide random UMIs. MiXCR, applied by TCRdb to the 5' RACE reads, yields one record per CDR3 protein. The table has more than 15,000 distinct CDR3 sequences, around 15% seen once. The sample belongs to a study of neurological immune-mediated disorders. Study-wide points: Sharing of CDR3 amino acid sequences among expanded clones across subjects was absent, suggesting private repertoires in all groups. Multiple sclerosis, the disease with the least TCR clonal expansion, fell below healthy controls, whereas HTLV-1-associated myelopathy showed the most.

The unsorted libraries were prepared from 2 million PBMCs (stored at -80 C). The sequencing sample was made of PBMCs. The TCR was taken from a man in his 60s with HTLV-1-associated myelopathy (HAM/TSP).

The chain's CDR3 is CASSSPGTGGYEQYF. For the CDR3, the DNA is TGTGCCAGCAGTTCTCCCGGGACAGGGGGCTACGAGCAGTACTTC. The chain uses TRBV27 and TRBJ2-7, with 11 bases that match TRBD1. The CDR3 sequence is 15 residues long. Trimming removed 4 bases from V and 3 bases from J; junction bases left unmatched: 5. Germline CDR1 MNHEY, CDR2 SMNVEV (reference sequence).